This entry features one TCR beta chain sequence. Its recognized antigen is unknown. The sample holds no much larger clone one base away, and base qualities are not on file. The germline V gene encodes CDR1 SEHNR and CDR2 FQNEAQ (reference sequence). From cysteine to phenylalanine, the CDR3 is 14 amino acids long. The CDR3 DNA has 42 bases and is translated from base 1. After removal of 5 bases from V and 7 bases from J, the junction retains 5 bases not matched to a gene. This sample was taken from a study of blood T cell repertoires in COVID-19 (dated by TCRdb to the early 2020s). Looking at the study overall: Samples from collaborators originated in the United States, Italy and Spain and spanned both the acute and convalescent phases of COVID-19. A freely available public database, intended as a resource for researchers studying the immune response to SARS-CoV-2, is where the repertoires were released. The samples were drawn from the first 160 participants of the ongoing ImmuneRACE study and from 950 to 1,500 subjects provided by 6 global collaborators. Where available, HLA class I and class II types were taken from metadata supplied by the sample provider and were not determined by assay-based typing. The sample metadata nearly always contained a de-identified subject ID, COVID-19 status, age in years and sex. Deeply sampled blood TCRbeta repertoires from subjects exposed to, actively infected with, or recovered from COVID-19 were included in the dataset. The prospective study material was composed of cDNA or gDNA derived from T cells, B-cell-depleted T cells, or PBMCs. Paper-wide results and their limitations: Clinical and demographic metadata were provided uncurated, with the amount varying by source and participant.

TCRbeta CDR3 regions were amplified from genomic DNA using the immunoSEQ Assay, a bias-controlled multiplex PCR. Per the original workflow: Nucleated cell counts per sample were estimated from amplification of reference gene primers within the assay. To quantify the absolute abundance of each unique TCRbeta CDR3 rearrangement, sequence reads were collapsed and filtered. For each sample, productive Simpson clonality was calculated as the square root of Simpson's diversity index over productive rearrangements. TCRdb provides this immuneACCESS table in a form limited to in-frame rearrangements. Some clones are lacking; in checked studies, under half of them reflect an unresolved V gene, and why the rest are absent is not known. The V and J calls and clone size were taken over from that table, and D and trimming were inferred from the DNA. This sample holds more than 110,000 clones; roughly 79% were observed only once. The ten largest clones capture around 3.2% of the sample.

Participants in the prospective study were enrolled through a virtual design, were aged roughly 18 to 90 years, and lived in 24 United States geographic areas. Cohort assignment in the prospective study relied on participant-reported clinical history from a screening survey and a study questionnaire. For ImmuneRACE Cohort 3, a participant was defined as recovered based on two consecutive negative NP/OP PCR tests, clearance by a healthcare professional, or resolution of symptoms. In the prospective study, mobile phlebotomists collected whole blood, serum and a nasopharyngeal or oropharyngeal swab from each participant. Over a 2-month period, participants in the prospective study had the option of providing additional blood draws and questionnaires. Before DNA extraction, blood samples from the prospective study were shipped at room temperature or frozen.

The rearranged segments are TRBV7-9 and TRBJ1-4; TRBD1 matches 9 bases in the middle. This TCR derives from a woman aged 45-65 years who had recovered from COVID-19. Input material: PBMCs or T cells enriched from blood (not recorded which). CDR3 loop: CASSRQGEGEKLFF. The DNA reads TGTGCCAGCAGCCGACAGGGGGAGGGTGAAAAACTGTTTTTT.